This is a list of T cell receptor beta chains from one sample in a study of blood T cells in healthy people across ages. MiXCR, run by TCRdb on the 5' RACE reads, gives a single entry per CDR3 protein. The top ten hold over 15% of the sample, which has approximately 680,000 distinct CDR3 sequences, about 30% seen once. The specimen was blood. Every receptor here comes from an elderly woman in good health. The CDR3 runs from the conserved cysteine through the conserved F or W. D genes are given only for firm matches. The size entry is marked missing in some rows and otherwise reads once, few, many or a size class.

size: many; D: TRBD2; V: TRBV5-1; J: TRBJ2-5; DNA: TGCGCCAGCAGCTTGGGGCCTAGCGGGGCTATCCGGGCCCAGTACTTC; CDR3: CASSLGPSGAIRAQYF
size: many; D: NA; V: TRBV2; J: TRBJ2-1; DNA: TGTGCCAGTTTTCCCGACAGGAGCTCCTACAATGAGCAGTTCTTC; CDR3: CASFPDRSSYNEQFF
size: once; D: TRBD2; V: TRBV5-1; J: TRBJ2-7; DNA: TGCGCCAGCAGCGCCCGGATAACTAGCGGGTCGAGGGGCTACGAGCAGTACTTC; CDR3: CASSARITSGSRGYEQYF
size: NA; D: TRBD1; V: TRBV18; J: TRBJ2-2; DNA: TGTGCCAGCTCGACAGGGGGCAGGAGCACCGGGGAGCTGTTTTTT; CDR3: CASSTGGRSTGELFF
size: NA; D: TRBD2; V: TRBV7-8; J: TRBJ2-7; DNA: TGTGCCAGCAGCCCCAGGACTAGCGCCTACGAGCAGTACTTC; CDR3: CASSPRTSAYEQYF
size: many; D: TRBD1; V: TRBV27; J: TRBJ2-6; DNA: TGTGCCAGCAGCGTTTCCTTTTTCGCGGGACAGGGAAGATCTGGGGCCAACGTCCTGACTTTC; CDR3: CASSVSFFAGQGRSGANVLTF
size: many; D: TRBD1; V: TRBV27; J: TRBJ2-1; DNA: TGTGCCAGCAGTTTATCGCGGCCTGGGACAGGGGGCAATGAGCAGTTCTTC; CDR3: CASSLSRPGTGGNEQFF
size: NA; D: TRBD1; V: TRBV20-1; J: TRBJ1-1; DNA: TGCAGTGCCCTCAGGACAGGGGGCGTGAACACTGAAGCTTTCTTT; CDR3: CSALRTGGVNTEAFF
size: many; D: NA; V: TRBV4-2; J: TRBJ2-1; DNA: TGTGCCAGCAGCCAAGCCGATGGGGGGAATGAGCAGTTCTTC; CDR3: CASSQADGGNEQFF
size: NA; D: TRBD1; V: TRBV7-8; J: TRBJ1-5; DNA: TGTGCCAGCAGCTTACGAGGGACAGGGAAAGGTCAGCCCCAGCATTTT; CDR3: CASSLRGTGKGQPQHF
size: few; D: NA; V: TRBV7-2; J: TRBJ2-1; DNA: TGTGCCAACAGCTTACTCGATGAGCAGTTCTTC; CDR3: CANSLLDEQFF
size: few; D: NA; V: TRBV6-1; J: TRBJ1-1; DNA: TGTGCCAGCAGTGTAGCTAGCACTGAAGCTTTCTTT; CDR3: CASSVASTEAFF
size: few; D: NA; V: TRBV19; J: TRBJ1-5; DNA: TGTGCCAGTAGTATAGCGGGTCAGCCCCAGCATTTT; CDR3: CASSIAGQPQHF
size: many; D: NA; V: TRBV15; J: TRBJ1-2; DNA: TGTGCCACCAGCAGAGCCTCACAGGGCGGCTATGGCTACACCTTC; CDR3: CATSRASQGGYGYTF
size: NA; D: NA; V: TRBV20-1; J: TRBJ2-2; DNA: TGCAGTGCTCTAAAGCCGGGGGGCCTCGCCGGGGAGCTGTTTTTT; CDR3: CSALKPGGLAGELFF
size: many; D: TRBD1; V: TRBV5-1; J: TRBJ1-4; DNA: TGCGCCAGCAGCCAACAGGGGGCGCAGGAAAAACTGTTTTTT; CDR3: CASSQQGAQEKLFF
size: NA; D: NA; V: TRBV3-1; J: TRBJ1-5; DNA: TGTGCCAGCAGCGTAGCCGGGGATAGCGATCAGCCCCAGCATTTT; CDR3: CASSVAGDSDQPQHF